One and the same sample provided the 14 T cell receptor beta chains below, sequenced in a study of CD8+CD57+ T cells in acquired aplastic anemia. Profiling that covered TCR beta VDJ and CDR3 relied on genomic DNA as its template. TCRdb re-called the reads with MiXCR, one entry per CDR3 protein. The sample gives a few hundred thousand distinct CDR3 sequences, 65% to 80% of which show up once; 3.5% to 4.5% is in the top ten. The sequencing input was sorted CD4+, CD8+, or CD8+CD57+ T cells (not recorded which) from PBMCs. The source of these receptors is a human donor in good health, serving as a control.

The rearrangement uses TRBV10-3 and TRBJ2-1; 10 bases are a match to TRBD2. Losses at the gene ends were 0 bases for V and 5 bases for J; bases not matched to a gene: 13. Germline CDR1 is ENHRY and CDR2 is SYGVKD. The CDR3 extends over 19 amino acids. CDR3: CAISESILAGGGGHNEQFF. The CDR3 coding sequence is TGTGCCATCAGTGAGTCGATTTTAGCGGGAGGTGGTGGGCACAATGAGCAGTTCTTC.

The chain links TRBV7-9 to TRBJ2-7; D not certain. The CDR3 runs 14 residues. Germline loops: CDR1 SEHNR, CDR2 FQNEAQ (reference sequence). Trimming shortened V by 3 bases and J by 5 bases, and 14 bases separated the two germline ends. The CDR3 sequence is CASSFSQTRNEQYF. The CDR3 DNA sequence: TGTGCCAGCAGCTTTTCGCAGACCAGGAACGAGCAGTACTTC.

The CDR3 DNA reads TGTGCCAGCAGCTTAGCTAGGACGGAGGAGGGCTACACCGAGCAGTTCTTC. The encoded protein is CASSLARTEEGYTEQFF. This chain uses TRBV7-2 with TRBJ2-1; maybe TRBD2 (6 bases). Germline CDR1 and CDR2: SGHTA and FQGNSA. The CDR3 is 17 amino acids. V dropped 0 bases and J dropped 10 bases, with 22 bases sitting between them. The full variable domain, completed using reference TRBV7-2 and TRBJ2-1, is GAGVSQSPSNKVTEKGKDVELRCDPISGHTALYWYRQSLGQGLEFLIYFQGNSAPDKSGLPSDRFSAERTGGSVSTLTIQRTQQEDSAVYLCASSLARTEEGYTEQFFGPGTRLTVL.

This clonotype has more than one count but fewer than ten. This rearrangement joins TRBV7-2 to TRBJ1-2; no reliable D call. Between the trimmed V and J ends, which lost 3 bases and 6 bases, there was a span of 11 bases. In germline, CDR1 is SGHTA, CDR2 FQGNSA. The CDR3 consists of 13 residues. CDR3 region: CASSLDPRDGYTF. Written as DNA, the CDR3 is TGTGCCAGCAGCTTGGACCCGCGGGATGGCTACACCTTC.

A word on this clonotype: The junction departs from the called germline gene at one end, perhaps through a read error. The chain uses TRBV12-3 or TRBV12-4 and TRBJ1-5; 8 nucleotides agree with TRBD1. The CDR3 covers 15 residues. The CDR3 bases are TGTGCCAGCAGAAGGGGGACAGGAATCAATCAGCCCCGGCATTTT. Translating it yields CASRRGTGINQPRHF.

This chain joins TRBV24-1 and TRBJ2-7; no reliable D call. The J call is in doubt because the DNA end fits TRBJ2-1 better. Germline assignment: CDR1 KGHDR and CDR2 SFDVKD. The CDR3 has 15 amino acids. The CDR3 bases are TGTGCCACCAGTGGTTCTCTCGGTACAGATACGCAGCAGTTCTTC. Protein: CATSGSLGTDTQQFF.

Turning to this clonotype: This likely comes from a read error, as the CDR3 has no conserved phenylalanine or tryptophan at its end. The gene calls are TRBV7-8 and TRBJ1-1; 8 bases align to TRBD1. The trim removed 8 bases at V and 5 bases at J, leaving 16 bases unmatched. The V gene's germline CDR1 is SGHVS and CDR2 FQNEAQ. The CDR3 sequence is 16 residues long. CDR3 bases: TGTGCCAGCGGTGGACAGGGCGCATTACGGTTGACTGAAGCTTTCCTT. This translates into CASGGQGALRLTEAFL.

The chain has TRBV7-9 and TRBJ2-5; D not certain. The CDR3 consists of 14 residues. The V end lost 3 bases, the J end lost 2 bases, and 10 bases lay between the germline ends. Germline V gives CDR1 SEHNR, CDR2 FQNEAQ (reference sequence). CDR3 sequence reads: CASSFYEFQETQYF. As DNA, the CDR3 is TGTGCCAGCAGCTTCTACGAGTTTCAAGAGACCCAGTACTTC. The complete variable domain, with remaining parts taken from reference TRBV7-9 and TRBJ2-5, reads DTGVSQNPRHKITKRGQNVTFRCDPISEHNRLYWYRQTLGQGPEFLTYFQNEAQLEKSRLLSDRFSAERPKGSFSTLEIQRTEQGDSAMYLCASSFYEFQETQYFGPGTRLLVL.

With respect to this clonotype: This may be a read error, as it is one base from a much larger clone. This chain connects TRBV30 to TRBJ1-5, with TRBD1 identical over 8 bases. Trimming cost V 4 bases and J 2 bases; bases outside gene matches: 4. This CDR3 is 14 amino acids long. Germline loops: CDR1 GTSNPN, CDR2 SVGIG (reference sequence). The CDR3 here is CAWNLGQGNQPQHF. The CDR3 nucleotides are TGTGCCTGGAATCTGGGACAGGGCAATCAGCCCCAGCATTTT. Combining the CDR3 with reference TRBV30 and TRBJ1-5 gives the whole variable domain SQTIHQWPATLVQPVGSPLSLECTVEGTSNPNLYWYRQAAGRGLQLLFYSVGIGQISSEVPQNLSASRPQDRQFILSSKKLLLSDSGFYLCAWNLGQGNQPQHFGDGTRLSIL.

This chain connects TRBV29-1 to TRBJ1-1, with D possibly TRBD1 on 5 matching bases. The germline gives CDR1 SQVTM, CDR2 ANQGSEA. V lost 8 bases, J lost 1 base, and 8 bases lay in between. The CDR3 has 11 residues. The chain's CDR3 is CSLGGNTEAFF. As DNA, the CDR3 is TGCAGCTTGGGGGGGAACACTGAAGCTTTCTTT. Filled out from reference TRBV29-1 and TRBJ1-1, the complete variable domain reads SAVISQKPSRDICQRGTSLTIQCQVDSQVTMMFWYRQQPGQSLTLIATANQGSEATYESGFVIDKFPISRPNLTFSTLTVSNMSPEDSSIYLCSLGGNTEAFFGQGTRLTVV.

The CDR3 region has the DNA TGCAGTGCAATACGCTCCTACACCCACCCGCAGTATTTT. Protein sequence: CSAIRSYTHPQYF. The genes are TRBV20-1 and TRBJ2-3; D call uncertain. The V and J ends lost 6 bases and 10 bases respectively, with 20 bases between them. Germline CDR1 and CDR2: DFQATT and SNEGSKA (reference sequence). This CDR3 contains 13 residues.

With respect to this clonotype: The conserved closing phenylalanine or tryptophan is absent in this CDR3, likely reflecting a read error. It is unclear where the CDR3 begins or ends on the DNA, so no DNA is shown, and the CDR3 is as TCRdb lists it. V usage is TRBV7-3 and J usage is TRBJ2-5; the D call of TRBD2 is as the table states it, not checked on the DNA. The CDR3 totals 13 residues, both ends included. The germline CDR1 and CDR2 sequences are SGHTA and FQGTGA. CDR3 sequence reads: CASSDLLAGSTDT.

CDR3 sequence reads: CASRTGRVNSPLHF. The CDR3 coding sequence is TGCGCCAGCAGAACGGGTCGAGTTAATTCACCCCTCCACTTT. The chain links TRBV10-2 to TRBJ1-6; D is unclear. Germline CDR1 WSHSY, CDR2 SAAADI. The CDR3 is 14 amino acids. Trimming pared 6 bases from V and 6 bases from J, leaving 12 bases between.

The V and J genes are TRBV7-8 and TRBJ1-2; weak D call: TRBD1 (5 bases). The germline CDR1 and CDR2 sequences are SGHVS and FQNEAQ. Trimming removed 5 bases at V and 6 bases at J, with 19 bases between. The CDR3 has 15 residues. DNA of the CDR3: TGTGCCAGCAGCCCTACCGGTGGGGGTCGGAATGGCTACACCTTC. It is translated as CASSPTGGGRNGYTF.